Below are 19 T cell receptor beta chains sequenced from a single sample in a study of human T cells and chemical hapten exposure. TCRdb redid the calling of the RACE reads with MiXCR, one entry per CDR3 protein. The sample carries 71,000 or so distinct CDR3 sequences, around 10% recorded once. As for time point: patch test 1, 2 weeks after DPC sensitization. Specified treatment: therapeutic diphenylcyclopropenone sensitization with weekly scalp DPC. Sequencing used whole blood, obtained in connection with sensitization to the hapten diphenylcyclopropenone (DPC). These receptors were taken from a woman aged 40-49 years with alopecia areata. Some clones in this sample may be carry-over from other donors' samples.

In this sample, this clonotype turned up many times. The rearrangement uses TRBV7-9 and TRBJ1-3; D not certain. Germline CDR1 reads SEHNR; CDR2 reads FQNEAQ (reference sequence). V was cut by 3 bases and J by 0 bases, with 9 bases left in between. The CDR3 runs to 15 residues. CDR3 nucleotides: TGTGCCAGCAGCTTGGGAGGGATCTCTGGAAACACCATATATTTT. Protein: CASSLGGISGNTIYF.

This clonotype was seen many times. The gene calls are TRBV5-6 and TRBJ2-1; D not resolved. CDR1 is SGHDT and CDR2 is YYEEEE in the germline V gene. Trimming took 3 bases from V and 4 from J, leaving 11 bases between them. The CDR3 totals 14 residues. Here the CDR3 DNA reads TGTGCCAGCAGCTGGATATCAGGTTACAATGAGCAGTTCTTC. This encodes CASSWISGYNEQFF.

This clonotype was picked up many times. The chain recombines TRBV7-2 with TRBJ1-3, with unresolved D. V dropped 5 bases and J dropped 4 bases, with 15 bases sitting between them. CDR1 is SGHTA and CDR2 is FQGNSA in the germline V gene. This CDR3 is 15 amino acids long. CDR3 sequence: CASSPARGSGNTIYF. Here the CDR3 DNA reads TGTGCCAGCAGCCCCGCGCGGGGATCCGGAAACACCATATATTTT. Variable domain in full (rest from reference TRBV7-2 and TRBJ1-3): GAGVSQSPSNKVTEKGKDVELRCDPISGHTALYWYRQSLGQGLEFLIYFQGNSAPDKSGLPSDRFSAERTGGSVSTLTIQRTQQEDSAVYLCASSPARGSGNTIYFGEGSWLTVV.

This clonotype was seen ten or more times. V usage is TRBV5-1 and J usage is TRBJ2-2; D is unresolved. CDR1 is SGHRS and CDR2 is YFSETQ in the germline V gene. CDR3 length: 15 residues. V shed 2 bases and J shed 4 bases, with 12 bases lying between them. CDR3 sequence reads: CASSLSFSTTGELFF. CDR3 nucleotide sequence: TGCGCCAGCAGCTTATCCTTCTCGACCACCGGGGAGCTGTTTTTT. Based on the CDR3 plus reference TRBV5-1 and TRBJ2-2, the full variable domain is KAGVTQTPRYLIKTRGQQVTLSCSPISGHRSVSWYQQTPGQGLQFLFEYFSETQRNKGNFPGRFSGRQFSNSRSEMNVSTLELGDSALYLCASSLSFSTTGELFFGEGSRLTVL.

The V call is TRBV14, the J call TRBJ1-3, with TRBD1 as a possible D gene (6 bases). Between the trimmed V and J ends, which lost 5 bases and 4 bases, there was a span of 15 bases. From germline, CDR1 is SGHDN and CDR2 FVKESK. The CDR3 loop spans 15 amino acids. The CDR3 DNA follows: TGTGCCAGCAGCGCTTACAGGGTCCCCGGAAACACCATATATTTT. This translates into CASSAYRVPGNTIYF.

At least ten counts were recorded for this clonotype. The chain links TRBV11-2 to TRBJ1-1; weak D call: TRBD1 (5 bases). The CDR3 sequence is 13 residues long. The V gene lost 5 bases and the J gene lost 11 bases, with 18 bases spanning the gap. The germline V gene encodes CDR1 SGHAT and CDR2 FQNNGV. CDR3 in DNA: TGTGCCAGCAGCACCGGGACCGGGCTTTCTGCTTTCTTT. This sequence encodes CASSTGTGLSAFF.

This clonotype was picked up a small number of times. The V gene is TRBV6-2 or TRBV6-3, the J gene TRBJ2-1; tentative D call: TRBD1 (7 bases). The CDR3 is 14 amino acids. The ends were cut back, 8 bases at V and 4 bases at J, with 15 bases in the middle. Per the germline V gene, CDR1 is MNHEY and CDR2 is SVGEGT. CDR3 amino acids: CASSFRGVYNEQFF. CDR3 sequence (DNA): TGTGCCAGCTCGTTCAGGGGGGTTTACAATGAGCAGTTCTTC.

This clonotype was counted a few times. The CDR3 loop is CASTTTTGPRELFF. The CDR3 DNA reads TGTGCCAGCACCACCACCACAGGTCCCCGGGAGCTGTTTTTT. The chain joins TRBV7-2 to TRBJ2-2, with D possibly TRBD1 on 5 matching bases. V was pared by 7 bases and J by 9 bases, with 18 bases between. In germline, CDR1 is SGHTA, CDR2 FQGNSA. The CDR3 extends over 14 amino acids.

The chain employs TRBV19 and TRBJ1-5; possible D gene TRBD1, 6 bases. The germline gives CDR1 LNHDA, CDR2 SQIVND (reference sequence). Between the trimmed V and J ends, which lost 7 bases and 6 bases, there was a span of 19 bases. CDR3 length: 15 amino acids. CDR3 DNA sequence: TGTGCCAGTATGTCAGGGGCCGGGCAAATTCAGCCCCAGCATTTT. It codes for CASMSGAGQIQPQHF.

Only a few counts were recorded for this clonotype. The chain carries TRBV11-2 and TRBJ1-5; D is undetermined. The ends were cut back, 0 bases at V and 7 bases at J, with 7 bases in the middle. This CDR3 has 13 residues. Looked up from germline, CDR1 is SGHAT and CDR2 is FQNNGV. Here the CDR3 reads CASSLDSHQPQHF. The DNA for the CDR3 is TGTGCCAGCAGCTTAGACAGCCACCAGCCCCAGCATTTT.

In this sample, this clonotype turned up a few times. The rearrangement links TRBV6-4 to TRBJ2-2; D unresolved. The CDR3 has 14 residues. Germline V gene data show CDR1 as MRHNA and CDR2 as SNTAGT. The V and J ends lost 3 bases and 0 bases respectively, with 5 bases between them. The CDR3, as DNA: TGTGCCAGCAGTGATGGGGCGAACACCGGGGAGCTGTTTTTT. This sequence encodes CASSDGANTGELFF.

The CDR3 region is CSAGTGSDGYTF. DNA for the CDR3: TGCAGTGCTGGGACGGGTTCAGATGGCTACACCTTC. J is TRBJ1-2 and V is TRBV20-1, with TRBD1 as a possible D gene (5 bases). Germline V CDR1 and CDR2: DFQATT, SNEGSKA (reference sequence). V lost 5 bases and J lost 6, with 13 bases in between. The length of the CDR3 is 12 residues.

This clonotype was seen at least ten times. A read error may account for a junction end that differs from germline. For the CDR3, the DNA is TGTGCCAGCAGCACACGCGACGGGGCCTTC. It encodes CASSTRDGAF. The rearrangement uses TRBV3-1 and TRBJ1-2; D is ambiguous. The CDR3 covers 10 residues. Germline V gives CDR1 LGHDT, CDR2 YNNKEL (reference sequence).

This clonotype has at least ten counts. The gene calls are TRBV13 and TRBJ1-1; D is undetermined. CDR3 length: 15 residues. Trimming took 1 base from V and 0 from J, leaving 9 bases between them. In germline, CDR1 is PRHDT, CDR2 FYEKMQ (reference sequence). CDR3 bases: TGTGCCAGCAGCTTAGAGCGGCAATTGAACACTGAAGCTTTCTTT. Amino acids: CASSLERQLNTEAFF.

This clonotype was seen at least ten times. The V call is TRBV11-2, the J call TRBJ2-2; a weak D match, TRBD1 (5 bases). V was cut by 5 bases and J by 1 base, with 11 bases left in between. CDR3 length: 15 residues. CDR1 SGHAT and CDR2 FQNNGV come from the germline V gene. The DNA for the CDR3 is TGTGCCAGCAGCCTATGGGGCCAGAACACCGGGGAGCTGTTTTTT. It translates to CASSLWGQNTGELFF.

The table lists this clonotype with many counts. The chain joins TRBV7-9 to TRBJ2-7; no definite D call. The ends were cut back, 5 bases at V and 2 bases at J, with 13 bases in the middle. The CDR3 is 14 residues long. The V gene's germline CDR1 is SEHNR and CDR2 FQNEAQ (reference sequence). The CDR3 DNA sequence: TGTGCCAGCAGCCCTCTTGGAACCCCCTACGAGCAGTACTTC. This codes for CASSPLGTPYEQYF.

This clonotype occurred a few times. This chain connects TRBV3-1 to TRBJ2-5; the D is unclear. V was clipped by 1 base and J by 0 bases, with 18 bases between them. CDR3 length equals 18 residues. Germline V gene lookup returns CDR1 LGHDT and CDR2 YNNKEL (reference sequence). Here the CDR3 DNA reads TGTGCCAGCAGCCAAGCTTGGGCCCACTCAACCGACCAAGAGACCCAGTACTTC. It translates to CASSQAWAHSTDQETQYF.

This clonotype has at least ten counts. CDR3 bases: TGTGCCGGGGGGTTTTCTGGAAACACCATATATTTT. This encodes CAGGFSGNTIYF. The chain couples TRBV28 to TRBJ1-3; tentative D call: TRBD1 (5 bases). The CDR3 sequence is 12 residues long. The V end was cut by 11 bases, the J end by 1 base, with 9 bases between. Germline lookup yields CDR1 MDHEN and CDR2 SYDVKM.

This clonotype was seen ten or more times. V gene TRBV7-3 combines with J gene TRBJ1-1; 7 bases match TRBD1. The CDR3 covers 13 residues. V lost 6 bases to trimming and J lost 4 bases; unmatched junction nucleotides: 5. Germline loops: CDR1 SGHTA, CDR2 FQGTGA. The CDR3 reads CASRFRGTTEAFF. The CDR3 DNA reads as TGTGCCAGCAGGTTCAGGGGGACCACTGAAGCTTTCTTT.